This TCR beta chain was sequenced in a study of CD8+CD57+ T cells in acquired aplastic anemia. Study-wide context: Mean DNA quantity obtained from sorted CD4+ and CD8+ cells was 2.5 to 4 ug.

At least ten counts were recorded for this clonotype. Genomic DNA acted as the template from which TCR beta VDJ combination and CDR3 sequence profiling were carried out. TCRdb re-called the reads through MiXCR, storing one row per CDR3 protein. The sample records 55,000 to 80,000 distinct CDR3 sequences, around half being singletons. The clonotype originates from a human donor in good health, serving as a control. Sequenced: sorted CD4+, CD8+, or CD8+CD57+ T cells (not recorded which) from PBMCs.

CDR3 DNA: TGTGCCAGCAGTGAATCTAGCGGGAGGGGTTACAATGAGCAGTTCTTC. Its translation is CASSESSGRGYNEQFF. This chain uses TRBV2 with TRBJ2-1; the match to TRBD2 covers 12 bases. The J segment lost 4 bases and the V segment lost 2 bases, leaving 3 bases of the junction unmatched. This CDR3 spans 16 amino acids. Germline V gene sequence: CDR1 SNHLY, CDR2 FYNNEI.